This TCR beta chain was found in a study of T-cell memory formation after mild COVID-19. CDR1 and CDR2 from the germline V gene are LGHDT and YNNKEL (reference sequence). The CDR3 sequence is 16 residues long. V gave up 0 bases and J gave up 11 bases; unmatched junction bases: 9. One entry per CDR3 protein results from TCRdb running MiXCR on the 5' RACE reads. The top ten clones hold around 14% of a sample with 350,000 to 500,000 distinct CDR3 sequences, less than 25% of them seen once. This clonotype was found a few times. The specimen sequenced was PBMCs or a T cell subset sorted from them (not recorded which). This TCR derives from an adult woman who had mild COVID-19 (a few samples of this study predate the infection). Cell type and time point are not known. The chain carries TRBV3-1 and TRBJ2-1; 11 bases fit TRBD2. In DNA form, the CDR3 reads TGTGCCAGCAGCCAAGATTTCCTAGCGGGGGGCCGAAAGCAGTTCTTC. It codes for CASSQDFLAGGRKQFF.